A single sample gave rise to the 9 T cell receptor beta chains below, sequenced in a study of T cells after posttransplantation cyclophosphamide. Profiled with immunoSEQ multiplex PCR; TCRdb holds only in-frame clones, not every one. The table shows about 5,000 clones, with roughly four fifths occurring only once. Busulfan-fludarabine conditioning, marrow transplant, and cyclophosphamide on days +3 and +4 were administered. The sample here was CD4+ T cells sorted from blood, taken less than 370 days after allogeneic stem cell transplant with posttransplant cyclophosphamide. Receptors originate from a male patient aged 50 or older who received an allogeneic stem cell transplant from a related donor and was CMV-positive. Some T cells may have come from the graft donor.

This clone was picked up a small number of times. The rearrangement joins TRBV19 to TRBJ2-6, with 10 bases that match TRBD1. V was pared by 9 bases and J by 3 bases, with 17 bases of the junction left unmatched. CDR1 is LNHDA, CDR2 SQIVND, per germline (reference sequence). This CDR3 has 19 residues. CDR3 sequence: CASAFRRGTGVVGANVLTF. The CDR3 DNA sequence: TGTGCCAGCGCCTTCCGGAGAGGGACAGGGGTCGTTGGGGCCAACGTCCTGACTTTC.

The chain links TRBV10-2 to TRBJ2-3; 8 bases align to TRBD2. Trimming took 3 bases from V and 5 from J; bases not matched to a gene: 10. The CDR3 consists of 16 residues. From germline, CDR1 is WSHSY and CDR2 SAAADI. The CDR3 region is CASSELLAALRDTQYF. The CDR3 DNA is TGCGCCAGCAGTGAATTACTAGCGGCCCTGCGAGATACGCAGTATTTT.

J is TRBJ2-5 and V is TRBV7-6, with D possibly being TRBD1 (6 bases). The CDR3 runs to 14 residues. Germline CDR1 is SGHVS and CDR2 is FNYEAQ. Trimming stripped 5 bases from V and 7 bases from J, with 17 bases between. CDR3 DNA: TGTGCCAGCAGCCAGGGGCAGGGATCAGGGACCCAGTACTTC. Encoded protein: CASSQGQGSGTQYF.

V usage is TRBV2 and J usage is TRBJ1-1; 9 bases match TRBD1. The CDR3 covers 16 residues. Unmatched junction bases numbered 18, after V lost 7 bases and J lost 9 bases. Looked up from germline, CDR1 is SNHLY and CDR2 is FYNNEI. The CDR3 coding sequence is TGTGCCAGCAACCCTTCTTGGGGGACAGGGCCTGTACAAGCTTTCTTT. Its translation is CASNPSWGTGPVQAFF.

The chain is built from TRBV5-6 and TRBJ2-5; D is perhaps TRBD2 (7 bases). The length of the CDR3 is 15 residues. V was trimmed by 4 bases and J by 5 bases, leaving 18 bases between them. The V gene's germline CDR1 is SGHDT and CDR2 YYEEEE. CDR3 in amino acids: CASSTNRGARETQYF. The CDR3 DNA reads as TGTGCCAGCAGCACAAACCGGGGGGCTCGGGAGACCCAGTACTTC.

The chain employs TRBV4-1 and TRBJ1-5; maybe TRBD1 (5 bases). The CDR3 is made up of 15 amino acids. V was clipped by 4 bases and J by 4 bases, with 14 bases between them. Germline CDR1 reads MGHRA; CDR2 reads YSYEKL. The CDR3 DNA reads TGCGCCAGCAGCCTTCAATGGGGCCCAAATCAGCCCCAGCATTTT. Translating it yields CASSLQWGPNQPQHF.

The J gene is TRBJ2-7, the V gene TRBV2; tentatively, D is TRBD2 (6 bases). Deletions cut 6 bases from V and 4 bases from J, with 7 bases between. The CDR3 spans 11 residues. The germline gives CDR1 SNHLY, CDR2 FYNNEI. The CDR3 sequence is CASRRGYEQYF. CDR3 DNA sequence: TGTGCCAGCAGGCGGGGATACGAGCAGTACTTC.

The rearrangement uses TRBV2 and TRBJ2-1, with 10 bases aligning to TRBD2. The V gene end was trimmed by 6 bases and the J gene end by 9 bases; junction bases not matched to a gene: 5. Germline CDR1 SNHLY, CDR2 FYNNEI. The CDR3 runs 13 residues. This chain's CDR3 is CASRALAGGEQFF. As DNA, the CDR3 is TGTGCCAGCAGAGCTTTAGCGGGAGGTGAGCAGTTCTTC.

This chain links TRBV30 with TRBJ1-4; 8 bases are a match to TRBD1. The CDR3 extends over 15 amino acids. Germline V gene lookup returns CDR1 GTSNPN and CDR2 SVGIG (reference sequence). V was pared by 4 bases and J by 0 bases, with 4 bases of the junction left unmatched. CDR3 in DNA: TGTGCCTGGACCGGGACAGGTGCAACTAATGAAAAACTGTTTTTT. Residues: CAWTGTGATNEKLFF.